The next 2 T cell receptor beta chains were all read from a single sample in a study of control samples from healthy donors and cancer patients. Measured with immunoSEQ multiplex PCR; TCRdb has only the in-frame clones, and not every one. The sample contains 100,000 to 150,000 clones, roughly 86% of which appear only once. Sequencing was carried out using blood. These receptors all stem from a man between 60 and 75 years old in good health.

CDR3 DNA: TGTGCCAGCAGTGACTCCGGGACCCAAGTTCAGCCCCAGCATTTT. This encodes CASSDSGTQVQPQHF. V and J are TRBV2 and TRBJ1-5, with D possibly TRBD1 on 5 matching bases. Per the germline V gene, CDR1 is SNHLY and CDR2 is FYNNEI. The CDR3 is 15 residues long. V was pared by 3 bases and J by 6 bases, with 15 bases between.

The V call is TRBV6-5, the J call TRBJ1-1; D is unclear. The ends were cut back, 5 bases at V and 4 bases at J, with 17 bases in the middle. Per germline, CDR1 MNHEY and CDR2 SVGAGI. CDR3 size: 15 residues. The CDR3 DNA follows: TGTGCCAGCAGTCAACCGAAGGTGCGTAGCACTGAAGCTTTCTTT. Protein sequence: CASSQPKVRSTEAFF.